A single sample gave rise to the 21 T cell receptor beta chains below, sequenced in a study of CD8+CD57+ T cells in acquired aplastic anemia. Patients who underwent sequencing had shown CD8+CD57+ cell expansion by flow cytometry. Genomic DNA, serving as template, underwent TCR beta VDJ and CDR3 profiling. MiXCR, applied by TCRdb to the reads, yields one record per CDR3 protein. Of about 160,000 distinct CDR3 sequences in the sample, 71% were seen once. Sequenced sample: sorted CD4+, CD8+, or CD8+CD57+ T cells (not recorded which) from PBMCs. These receptors came from a human donor with aplastic anemia.

By sample share, this clonotype is medium-sized. The chain recombines TRBV20-1 with TRBJ2-7; D gene unclear. The V end was cut by 2 bases, the J end by 6 bases, with 14 bases between. The germline gives CDR1 DFQATT, CDR2 SNEGSKA (reference sequence). The CDR3 has 13 residues. The CDR3: CSARPRTAAEQYF. DNA of the CDR3: TGCAGTGCTAGACCCCGTACGGCAGCCGAGCAGTACTTC.

This clonotype occurred a few times. The chain joins TRBV20-1 to TRBJ1-5; no clear D. CDR1 and CDR2 (germline): DFQATT, SNEGSKA (reference sequence). The CDR3 runs 13 residues. V was shortened by 4 bases and J by 0 bases, with 7 bases between the two germline ends. DNA of the CDR3: TGCAGTGCTAACGTCTATAGCAATCAGCCCCAGCATTTT. This sequence encodes CSANVYSNQPQHF.

The rearrangement joins TRBV5-4 to TRBJ1-3; D not certain. V was clipped by 4 bases and J by 0 bases, with 8 bases between them. CDR1 is SGHNT, CDR2 YYREEE, per germline (reference sequence). The CDR3 covers 14 residues. The CDR3 is CASSRDVSGNTIYF. As DNA, the CDR3 is TGTGCCAGCAGCCGAGATGTCTCTGGAAACACCATATATTTT.

The rearrangement joins TRBV7-2 to TRBJ2-3; TRBD2 matches at 7 bases. The CDR3 runs 15 residues. Germline lookup yields CDR1 SGHTA and CDR2 FQGNSA. Trimming took 1 base from V and 2 from J; bases not matched to a gene: 3. The CDR3, as DNA: TGTGCCAGCAGCTTAGTCAGCGGGACCACAGATACGCAGTATTTT. It specifies CASSLVSGTTDTQYF.

The J gene is TRBJ2-7, the V gene TRBV12-3 or TRBV12-4, with D possibly being TRBD1 (6 bases). The CDR3 contains 14 residues. Trimming shortened V by 0 bases and J by 7 bases, and 13 bases separated the two germline ends. For the CDR3, the DNA is TGTGCCAGCAGTTTAGCGCAGGGGACCGTGGAGCAGTACTTC. Its translation: CASSLAQGTVEQYF.

The chain uses TRBV25-1 and TRBJ1-1; D remains ambiguous. Trimming took off 6 bases at V and 1 base at J, with 6 bases between the two ends. The germline V gene has CDR1 MGHDK and CDR2 SYGVNS. This CDR3 is 12 amino acids long. CDR3 amino acids: CASRSANTEAFF. DNA of the CDR3: TGTGCCAGCAGGTCAGCGAACACTGAAGCTTTCTTT.

This clonotype appeared a single time. The J gene is TRBJ2-3, the V gene TRBV10-3, with 12 bases matching TRBD2. The CDR3 spans 16 residues. CDR1 is ENHRY and CDR2 is SYGVKD in the germline V gene. The V and J ends lost 10 bases and 4 bases, in that order; junction bases with no gene match: 12. This CDR3 reads CASNPETSGSPDTQYF. The CDR3 coding sequence is TGTGCCAGCAACCCCGAGACTAGCGGGAGCCCAGATACGCAGTATTTT.

The V and J genes are TRBV13 and TRBJ2-7; TRBD1 agrees at 7 bases. Germline-derived CDR1 and CDR2 are PRHDT and FYEKMQ (reference sequence). The V and J ends lost 0 bases and 2 bases, in that order; junction bases with no gene match: 1. This CDR3 contains 14 residues. Written as DNA, the CDR3 is TGTGCCAGCAGCTTAGGGGACAGGCCCTACGAGCAGTACTTC. Amino acids: CASSLGDRPYEQYF.

The CDR3 DNA reads as TGCAGCGTTGAGGACCCGCGGGCTGAAGCTTTCTTT. Encoded protein: CSVEDPRAEAFF. The chain combines TRBV29-1 with TRBJ1-1; D not certain. Germline V CDR1 and CDR2: SQVTM, ANQGSEA. The length of the CDR3 is 12 residues. The V gene lost 3 bases and the J gene lost 6 bases, with 11 bases spanning the gap.

Here the CDR3 DNA reads TGTGCCATCGGGCGGGGGGCCTACGAGCAGTACTTC. Translation: CAIGRGAYEQYF. The V gene is TRBV10-3, the J gene TRBJ2-7; TRBD2 aligns across 8 bases. The junction had 2 bases not matched to a gene; V was cut back by 8 bases and J by 2 bases. Germline CDR1 and CDR2: ENHRY and SYGVKD. The length of the CDR3 is 12 residues.

In its sample, this clonotype was seen many times. This chain connects TRBV9 to TRBJ2-7, with D perhaps TRBD1 (6 bases). The length of the CDR3 is 17 residues. CDR1 is SGDLS and CDR2 is YYNGEE in the germline V gene. V was trimmed by 3 bases and J by 0 bases, leaving 19 bases between them. CDR3 bases: TGTGCCAGCAGCGCCCTAGACCGGGACAAGTACTCCTACGAGCAGTACTTC. Translating gives CASSALDRDKYSYEQYF.

This sequence joins TRBV6-4 and TRBJ2-2; tentatively, D is TRBD1 (5 bases). Trimming removed 2 bases from V and 6 bases from J, with 7 bases in between. The germline V gene has CDR1 MRHNA and CDR2 SNTAGT. The CDR3 consists of 13 residues. The CDR3 DNA is TGTGCCAGCAGTGACCAGGGATCCGGGGAGCTGTTTTTT. It is translated as CASSDQGSGELFF.

The rearrangement joins TRBV12-3 or TRBV12-4 to TRBJ1-6; D gene unclear. This CDR3 is 15 amino acids long. Trimming removed 7 bases from V and 0 bases from J, with 10 bases in between. Here the CDR3 reads CASTTSGSYNSPLHF. Here the CDR3 DNA reads TGTGCCAGCACCACAAGTGGCTCCTATAATTCACCCCTCCACTTT.

This clonotype was seen a single time. The genes are TRBV7-2 and TRBJ2-7; 13 nucleotides line up with TRBD2. Germline V gene sequence: CDR1 SGHTA, CDR2 FQGNSA. J lost 4 bases, V lost 4 bases, and 4 bases had no gene match. The CDR3 covers 15 residues. The CDR3 loop reads CASSWGLAGQYEQYF. CDR3 DNA sequence: TGTGCCAGCAGCTGGGGACTAGCGGGACAGTACGAGCAGTACTTC.

A remark on this clonotype: The conserved phenylalanine or tryptophan normally closing the CDR3 is absent here, so this likely arose from a read error. It is unclear where the CDR3 begins or ends on the DNA, so no DNA is shown, and the CDR3 is as TCRdb lists it. The chain carries TRBV11-3 and TRBJ1-1. Germline V gives CDR1 SGHNT, CDR2 YENEEA. Including both end residues, the CDR3 is 10 amino acids long. CDR3 sequence reads: CASSLGGEVA.

The rearrangement joins TRBV24-1 to TRBJ1-3; 9 bases are a match to TRBD1. The CDR3 extends over 16 amino acids. Looked up from germline, CDR1 is KGHDR and CDR2 is SFDVKD. J lost 2 bases, V lost 4 bases, and 5 bases had no gene match. The CDR3 DNA follows: TGTGCCACCAGTGAGCCACAGGGGGCGCCTGGAAACACCATATATTTT. It codes for CATSEPQGAPGNTIYF.

The CDR3 is CASSSGGRPQHF. CDR3 nucleotide sequence: TGTGCCAGCAGCTCGGGAGGGAGGCCCCAGCATTTT. The gene calls are TRBV2 and TRBJ1-5, with no clear D. Between the trimmed V and J ends, which lost 6 bases and 9 bases, there was a span of 12 bases. This CDR3 has 12 residues. The germline V gene encodes CDR1 SNHLY and CDR2 FYNNEI.

This clonotype was observed a single time. The rearrangement links TRBV7-3 to TRBJ1-6; tentative D call: TRBD1 (5 bases). The CDR3 spans 14 residues. From germline, CDR1 is SGHTA and CDR2 FQGTGA. Trimming pared 6 bases from V and 8 bases from J, leaving 14 bases between. For the CDR3, the DNA is TGTGCCAGCAGTTTGAGGACATTTTATTCACCCCTCCACTTT. Translating gives CASSLRTFYSPLHF.

The rearrangement links TRBV7-2 to TRBJ2-7; 7 bases align to TRBD1. CDR1 is SGHTA, CDR2 FQGNSA, per germline. Unmatched junction bases numbered 14, after V lost 6 bases and J lost 9 bases. There are 14 residues in the CDR3. CDR3 DNA: TGTGCCAGCAGATCTCGACAGGGCCAAAGCGGGCAGTACTTC. Translating it yields CASRSRQGQSGQYF.

To note about this clonotype: This could be a read error, since a much larger clone is one nucleotide away. The J gene is TRBJ2-7, the V gene TRBV6-1; D is unresolved. The ends were cut back, 5 bases at V and 7 bases at J, with 21 bases in the middle. The CDR3 has 15 amino acids. The germline gives CDR1 MNHNS, CDR2 SASEGT. In DNA form, the CDR3 reads TGTGCCAGCAGTTACAGTCCCCTGAATTACAATGAGCAGTACTTC. It encodes CASSYSPLNYNEQYF.

The gene calls are TRBV7-3 and TRBJ1-6, with D possibly TRBD1 on 5 matching bases. The CDR3 is made up of 14 amino acids. V was clipped by 5 bases and J by 9 bases, with 14 bases between them. Germline V gives CDR1 SGHTA, CDR2 FQGTGA. The CDR3 nucleotides are TGTGCCAGCAGCCTCCAATTGAGGGGTTCACCCCTCCACTTT. Translation gives CASSLQLRGSPLHF.